This entry features one TCR beta chain sequence. This clonotype has a count of ten or more. Its antigen is not yet known. Base-call qualities are not available, and no considerably larger clone is one nucleotide away. The TCR beta CDR3 regions were amplified from the RNA transcripts. The first round of RT-PCR for the TCR CDR3 was performed with the HTBI primer set and the Qiagen OneStep RT-PCR kit. The libraries were constructed in a second round of multiplex PCR and then size-selected and purified. Sequencing of the libraries was done on an Illumina HiSeq2000 using paired-end 100 bp reads. On the authors' methods: Raw data were processed with SOAPnuke, discarding reads with adapters, uncalled bases, mean Phred below 15, or no exact constant-primer or identifier match. COPE v1.2.5 was used to merge high-quality paired reads, and clonotypes were defined as unique nucleotide sequences. Clonotypes were aligned to IMGT TRBV, TRBD and TRBJ reference segments using MiTCR v1.1. The analysis was restricted to V-J combinations with a frequency above 0.0001, which together covered 99.2% of the repertoires. A TCS score was defined as the ratio of F50 (clonal expansion) to E x V (chaos), with BLOSUM62-based TCRdist applied between CDR3 peptides within each V-J. Welch's t-statistics and random forest reduced around 550 V-J features to under 15, which were used in a naive Bayes classifier (R e1071). The similarity between thyroid and blood repertoires was quantified using the Morisita-Horn index. TCRdb passed the public sequencing reads through fastp at Q25 and MiXCR, retaining productive beta sequences. Every entry covers one CDR3 protein and lists the most common genes and DNA from its rows. TCRdb assigned the V and J calls; the authors' analysis was not used. The sample profile shows hundreds of thousands of distinct CDR3 sequences; around a third of them were found once. The ten largest make up about a third of the sample.

Graves' hyperthyroidism was defined as stable when no progression to ophthalmopathy occurred over 18 months of follow-up. Hyperthyroidism patients were aged 18 to 65 years and newly diagnosed, with disease duration of less than 2 months. Any patient with an uncontrolled infection, another autoimmune disease, pregnancy or lactation was excluded. Diagnoses were based on clinical symptoms, serum thyroxine and TRAb, thyroid ultrasound and orbital computed tomography. PBMCs were isolated from 7.5 to 10 ml of fresh peripheral blood by Ficoll-Paque density gradient centrifugation. Total RNA was extracted using Trizol reagent, and RNA quality was assessed on an Agilent 2100 Bioanalyzer. Trimming accounts for 4 bases at V and 13 bases at J, while the number of junction bases matched to no gene is 5. Inclusive of the bounding cysteine and phenylalanine, the CDR3 is 11 residues long. CDR3 DNA is the only sequence kept; it has 33 bases, read in frame from the first base. Taken from the germline V gene (reference sequence), the CDR1 and CDR2 loops are LNHDA and SQIVND.

The sample comes from a study of T cells in Graves' hyperthyroidism and ophthalmopathy (dated by TCRdb to between 2018 and 2021). For the study in its entirety: Peripheral blood was sampled at the time of initial diagnosis, prior to any treatment. Once sampling was done, hyperthyroidism patients were given methimazole at a starting dose of 30 mg daily, whereas ophthalmopathy patients were given high-dose intravenous methylprednisolone. An independent validation cohort of 18 to 20 hyperthyroidism patients and 15 or so patients who later progressed to ophthalmopathy tested prospective prediction of ophthalmopathy. The 75 to 100 discovery patients were randomly split 7:3 into training and test sets. To identify distinguishing TCR V-J signatures, a discovery cohort of around 100 patients was used, comprising some 45 with Graves' ophthalmopathy and 57 with stable Graves' hyperthyroidism. According to the paper, TCR Vbeta CDR3 sequencing was carried out on 135 peripheral blood samples, which came from approximately 43 ophthalmopathy, fewer than 80 hyperthyroidism and roughly 17 progressor patients. Thyroid tissue and blood T-cell repertoires from more than five Graves' hyperthyroidism patients were also compared in the study.

The investigation overall reported the following: In validation, the model predicted progression to ophthalmopathy with approximately 71% sensitivity and about 72% specificity, a median of about 6 months before onset. A 13 V-J signature model separated ophthalmopathy from stable hyperthyroidism, with approximately 86% sensitivity and 81% to 83% specificity in cross-validation and 80%/75% in testing. Most expanded thyroid clonotypes (frequency above 0.001) were also found in blood, which suggests that blood repertoires may mirror thyroid immune responses. Sample size was not statistically predetermined, and blinding of investigators to group allocation was not performed.

The sequence is built from TRBV19 and TRBJ1-1; 8 central bases correspond to TRBD1. The sample taken for sequencing was blood. This receptor was taken from a woman aged 40-49 years with Graves' hyperthyroidism. The DNA sequence is as follows: TGTGCCAGTAGTACGGACAGGGCGGTTTTCTTT. This yields the protein CASSTDRAVFF.